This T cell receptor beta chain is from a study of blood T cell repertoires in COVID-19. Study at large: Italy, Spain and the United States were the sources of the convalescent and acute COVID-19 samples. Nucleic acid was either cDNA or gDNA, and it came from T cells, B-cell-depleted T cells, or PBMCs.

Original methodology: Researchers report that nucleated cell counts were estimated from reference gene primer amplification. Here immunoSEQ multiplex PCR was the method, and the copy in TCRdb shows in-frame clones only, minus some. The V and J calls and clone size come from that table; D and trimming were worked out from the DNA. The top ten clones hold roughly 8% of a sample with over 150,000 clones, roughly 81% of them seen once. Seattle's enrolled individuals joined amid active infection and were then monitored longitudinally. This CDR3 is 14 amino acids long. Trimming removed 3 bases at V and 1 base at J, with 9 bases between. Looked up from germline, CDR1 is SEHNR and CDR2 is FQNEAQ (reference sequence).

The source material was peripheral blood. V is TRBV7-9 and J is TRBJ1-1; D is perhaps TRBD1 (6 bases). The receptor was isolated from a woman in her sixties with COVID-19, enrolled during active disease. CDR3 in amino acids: CASSFSRGNTEAFF. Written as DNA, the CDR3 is TGTGCCAGCAGCTTTTCCAGGGGGAACACTGAAGCTTTCTTT.